This TCR beta chain came from a study of identical twins. The study's findings and limits: Invariant MAIT and iNKT cells could partly confound zero-insertion analyses. Cord blood beta clonotypes that were abundant carried fewer insertions, and memory repertoires showed no such trend. Instead of following the same donors, the conclusions were based on cross-sectional statistical analysis. Out-of-frame TCR alpha sharing observed in monozygotic twins exceeded model estimates.

As concerns this clonotype: What it binds is not known.

The CDR3 spans 20 residues. Trimming pared 0 bases from V and 0 bases from J, leaving 22 bases between. MiXCR, run by TCRdb on the 5' RACE reads, gives a single entry per CDR3 protein. The table lists 690,000 or so distinct CDR3 sequences, over 8.5% of them singletons. This sample was shared with a second study, whose subject was yellow fever vaccine responses in identical twins.

The sample was PBMCs. The TCR originated in a woman between 18 and 30 years old in good health. The chain has TRBV12-3 or TRBV12-4 and TRBJ2-3; perhaps D is TRBD1 or TRBD2 (6 bases each). The CDR3 region is CASSLAGGPSILFSTDTQYF. In DNA, the CDR3 is TGTGCCAGCAGTTTAGCCGGGGGCCCCTCTATACTTTTTAGCACAGATACGCAGTATTTT.